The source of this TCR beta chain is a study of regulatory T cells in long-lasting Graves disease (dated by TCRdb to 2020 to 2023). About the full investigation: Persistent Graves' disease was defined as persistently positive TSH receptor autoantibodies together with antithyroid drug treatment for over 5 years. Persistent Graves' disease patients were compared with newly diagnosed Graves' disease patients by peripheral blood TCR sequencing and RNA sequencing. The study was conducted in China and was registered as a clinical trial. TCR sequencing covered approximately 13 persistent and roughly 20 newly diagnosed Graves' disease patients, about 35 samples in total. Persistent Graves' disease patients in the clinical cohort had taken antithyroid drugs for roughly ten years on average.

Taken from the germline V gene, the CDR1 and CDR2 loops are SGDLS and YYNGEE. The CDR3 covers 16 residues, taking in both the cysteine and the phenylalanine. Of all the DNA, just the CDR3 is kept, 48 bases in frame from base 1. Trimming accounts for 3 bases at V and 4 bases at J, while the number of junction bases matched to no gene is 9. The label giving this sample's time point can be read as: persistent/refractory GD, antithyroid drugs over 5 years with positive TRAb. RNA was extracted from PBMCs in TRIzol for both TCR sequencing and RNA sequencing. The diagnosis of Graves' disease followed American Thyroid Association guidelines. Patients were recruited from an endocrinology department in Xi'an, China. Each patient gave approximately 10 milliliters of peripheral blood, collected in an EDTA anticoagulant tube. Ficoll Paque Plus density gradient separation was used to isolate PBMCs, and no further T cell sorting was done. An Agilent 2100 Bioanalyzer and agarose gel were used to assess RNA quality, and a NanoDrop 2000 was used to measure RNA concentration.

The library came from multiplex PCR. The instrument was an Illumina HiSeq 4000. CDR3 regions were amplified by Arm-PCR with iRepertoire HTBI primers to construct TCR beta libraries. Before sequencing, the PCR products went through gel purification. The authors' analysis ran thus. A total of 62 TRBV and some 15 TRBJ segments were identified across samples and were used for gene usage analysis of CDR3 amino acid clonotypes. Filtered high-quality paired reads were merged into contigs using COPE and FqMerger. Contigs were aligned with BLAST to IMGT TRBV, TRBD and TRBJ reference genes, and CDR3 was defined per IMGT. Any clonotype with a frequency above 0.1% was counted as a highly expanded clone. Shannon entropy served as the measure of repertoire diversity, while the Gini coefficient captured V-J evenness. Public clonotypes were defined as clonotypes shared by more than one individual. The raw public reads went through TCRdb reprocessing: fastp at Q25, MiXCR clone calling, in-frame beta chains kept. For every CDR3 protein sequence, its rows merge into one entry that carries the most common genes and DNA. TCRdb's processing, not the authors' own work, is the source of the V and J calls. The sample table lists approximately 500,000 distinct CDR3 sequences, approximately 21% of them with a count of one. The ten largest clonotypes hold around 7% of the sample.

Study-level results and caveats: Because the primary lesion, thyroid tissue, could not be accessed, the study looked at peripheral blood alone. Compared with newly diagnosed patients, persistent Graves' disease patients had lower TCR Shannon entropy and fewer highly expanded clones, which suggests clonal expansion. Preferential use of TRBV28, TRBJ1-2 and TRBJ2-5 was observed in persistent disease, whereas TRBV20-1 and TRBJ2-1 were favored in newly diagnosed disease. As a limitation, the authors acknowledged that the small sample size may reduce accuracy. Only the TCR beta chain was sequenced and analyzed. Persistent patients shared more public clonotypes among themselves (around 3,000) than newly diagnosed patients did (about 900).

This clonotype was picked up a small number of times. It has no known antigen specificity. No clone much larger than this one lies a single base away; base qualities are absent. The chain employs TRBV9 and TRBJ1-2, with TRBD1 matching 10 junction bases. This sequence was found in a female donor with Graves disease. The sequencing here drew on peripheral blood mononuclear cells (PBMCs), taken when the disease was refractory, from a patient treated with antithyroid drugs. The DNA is TGTGCCAGCAGCGGACTCCGGGACAGGGGTTTCTATGGCTACACCTTC. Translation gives CASSGLRDRGFYGYTF. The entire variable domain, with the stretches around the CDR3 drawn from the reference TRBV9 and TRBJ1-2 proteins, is DSGVTQTPKHLITATGQRVTLRCSPRSGDLSVYWYQQSLDQGLQFLIQYYNGEERAKGNILERFSAQQFPDLHSELNLSSLELGDSALYFCASSGLRDRGFYGYTFGSGTRLTVV.